A selection of T cell receptor beta chains follows, all from one sample in a study of human T cells and chemical hapten exposure. TCRdb reprocessed the RACE reads with MiXCR, giving one entry per CDR3 protein. The sample comprises about 400,000 distinct CDR3 sequences, over 6% of which are singletons, and 4.5% to 6% rests with the top ten. The sequenced sample was whole blood, obtained in connection with sensitization to the hapten diphenylcyclopropenone (DPC). The receptors come from a woman under 30 with alopecia areata. Some clones in this sample may be carry-over from other donors' samples. Each CDR3 is given with its conserved first and last residue. Each record gives: D gene, J gene, V gene, clone size, CDR3 DNA, CDR3 protein. D genes are given only for firm matches. Part of the rows lack a size; the others show once, few, many or a class for expanded clones.

TRBD2	TRBJ2-3	TRBV6-6	NA	TGTGCCAGCATAGCGGGGGGCTCCACAGATACGCAGTATTTT	CASIAGGSTDTQYF
NA	TRBJ2-3	TRBV18	many	TGTGCCAGCTCACCACCAGGGACACACTACACAGATACGCAGTATTTT	CASSPPGTHYTDTQYF
NA	TRBJ1-1	TRBV5-1	NA	TGCGCCAGCAGCTTGCAGGAGTTGAACACTGAAGCTTTCTTT	CASSLQELNTEAFF
NA	TRBJ1-1	TRBV4-2	NA	TGTGCCAGCAGCCAAGATGAGGGGACCGGAATGAACACTGAAGCTTTCTTT	CASSQDEGTGMNTEAFF
NA	TRBJ1-1	TRBV19	NA	TGTGCCAGTAGTATGGATTCCCCGGGTGGGACGAACACTGAAGCTTTCTTT	CASSMDSPGGTNTEAFF
NA	TRBJ1-1	TRBV29-1	many	TGCAGCGTGTCAGTAGGCACTGAAGCTTTCTTT	CSVSVGTEAFF
NA	TRBJ2-3	TRBV7-2	few	TGTGCCAGCAGCTTAGGAATTCGCACAGATACGCAGTATTTT	CASSLGIRTDTQYF
NA	TRBJ1-2	TRBV2	many	TGTGCCAGCAGTCCCCAGTATGGCTACACCTTC	CASSPQYGYTF
NA	TRBJ1-2	TRBV4-1	many	TGCGCCAGCAGCCAAGACCGGGGGAGTCTCTATGGCTACACCTTC	CASSQDRGSLYGYTF
NA	TRBJ1-4	TRBV5-1	many	TGCGCCAGCAGCGCGGGACCGACCTTTGGACTGTTTTTT	CASSAGPTFGLFF
TRBD2	TRBJ2-1	TRBV3-1	NA	TGTGCCAGCAGCCAAGCCACTAGCGGGGGGGTGGATGAGCAGTTCTTC	CASSQATSGGVDEQFF
NA	TRBJ2-5	TRBV29-1	many	TGCAGCGTTGAACTATCCGTACAAGAGACCCAGTACTTC	CSVELSVQETQYF
NA	TRBJ1-3	TRBV18	many	TGTGCCAGCTCACTCAGGGCCCCCTCTGGAAACACCATATATTTT	CASSLRAPSGNTIYF
TRBD2	TRBJ2-3	TRBV5-1	few	TGCGCCAGCAGCTTTGCAGCGGGGGGGCGAGATACGCAGTATTTT	CASSFAAGGRDTQYF
NA	TRBJ2-7	TRBV3-1	few	TGTGCCAGCAGCCTAACGGGGGGCTTCGAGCAGTACTTC	CASSLTGGFEQYF
NA	TRBJ2-7	TRBV7-6	NA	TGTGCCAGCAGCTTAGAACTAGCCTACGAGCAGTACTTC	CASSLELAYEQYF
TRBD1	TRBJ2-7	TRBV11-2	NA	TGTGCCAGCAGTTACTCCGCCGGGACAGGGGGCTCAGGGCAGTACTTC	CASSYSAGTGGSGQYF
NA	TRBJ2-5	TRBV29-1	few	TGCAGCGCTATAATACAGGGTCAAGAGACCCAGTACTTC	CSAIIQGQETQYF
TRBD1	TRBJ2-3	TRBV5-1	NA	TGCGCCAGCAGCTCCACAGGGGGACGGGCAGATACGCAGTATTTT	CASSSTGGRADTQYF
NA	TRBJ1-5	TRBV2	many	TGTGCCAGCAGTACCGGGACACCAAGCAATCAGCCCCAGCATTTT	CASSTGTPSNQPQHF
NA	TRBJ2-2	TRBV28	NA	TGTGCCAGCAGTTTTTTCAAGGGCGCCACCGGGGAGCTGTTTTTT	CASSFFKGATGELFF
TRBD2	TRBJ2-3	TRBV6-2/TRBV6-3	NA	TGTGCCAGCAGGGCCCCCCAAGCGGGGGCCACAGATACGCAGTATTTT	CASRAPQAGATDTQYF
TRBD2	TRBJ2-1	TRBV6-2/TRBV6-3	NA	TGTGCCAGCAGTTACTCGACCCAGCGGGGGGCCTGGGGTGAGCAGTTCTTC	CASSYSTQRGAWGEQFF
TRBD2	TRBJ2-3	TRBV20-1	NA	TGCAGTGCTAGGAGGGCGGGGGTGCGCACAGATACGCAGTATTTT	CSARRAGVRTDTQYF
NA	TRBJ2-2	TRBV27	NA	TGTGCCAGCAGCCCTTGGGGAGGTTTGGCCGGGGAGCTGTTTTTT	CASSPWGGLAGELFF
NA	TRBJ2-1	TRBV4-3	few	TGCGCCAGCAGCCTGTTTACGGCCAATGAGCAGTTCTTC	CASSLFTANEQFF
NA	TRBJ2-3	TRBV7-2	NA	TGTGCCAGCAGCTTATTGGGGGGGCCCTTGGATTTT	CASSLLGGPLDF
TRBD1	TRBJ1-6	TRBV20-1	many	TGCAGTGCTAGAGATCCAGTAGGGGGACAGGGAAATTCACCCCTCCACTTT	CSARDPVGGQGNSPLHF
TRBD2	TRBJ2-3	TRBV12-3/TRBV12-4	NA	TGTGCCAGCAGTTCCGCCTCTAGCGGGGGAAACACAGATACGCAGTATTTT	CASSSASSGGNTDTQYF
NA	TRBJ2-7	TRBV4-1	few	TGCGCCAGCAGCCGAGAAGTAGGGGTCTATTACGAGCAGTACTTC	CASSREVGVYYEQYF
NA	TRBJ2-7	TRBV5-6	NA	TGTGCCAGCAGCTTCTTCGACAGCTACGAGCAGTACTTC	CASSFFDSYEQYF
TRBD1	TRBJ2-6	TRBV20-1	few	TGCAGTGCCACAGGGGTTTCTGGGGCCAACGTCCTGACTTTC	CSATGVSGANVLTF
TRBD2	TRBJ2-1	TRBV29-1	few	TGCAGCGTCGCTAGCGGAGTATACAATGAGCAGTTCTTC	CSVASGVYNEQFF
TRBD1	TRBJ1-5	TRBV5-1	NA	TGCGCCAGCAGCTTGGAGGGGACAGCTAGCAATCAGCCCCAGCATTTT	CASSLEGTASNQPQHF
NA	TRBJ1-4	TRBV4-1	many	TGCGCCAGCAGCCGTTTTCTACAGGACTCAACTAATGAAAAACTGTTTTTT	CASSRFLQDSTNEKLFF
TRBD1	TRBJ2-7	TRBV5-5	few	TGTGCCAGCAGCTTGGTCATGACAGGGGGTGCCTACGAGCAGTACTTC	CASSLVMTGGAYEQYF
TRBD2	TRBJ2-7	TRBV28	NA	TGTGCCAGCAGTTTAGATGGTCCCTCCGTAGCGGGGGGGCTCGGCTACGAGCAGTACTTC	CASSLDGPSVAGGLGYEQYF
NA	TRBJ1-2	TRBV4-1	many	TGCGCCAGCAGCCAGGTGTTGGGACAATCCCGTGGTGACTATGGCTACACCTTC	CASSQVLGQSRGDYGYTF
NA	TRBJ2-2	TRBV4-3	many	TGCGCCAGCAGCCAAGATGCCCTAGGAACCGGGGAGCTGTTTTTT	CASSQDALGTGELFF
NA	TRBJ2-2	TRBV4-2	NA	TGTGCCAGCAGCCAATCACCCGGGGGGCGCACCGGGGAGCTGTTTTTT	CASSQSPGGRTGELFF
NA	TRBJ1-2	TRBV4-1	few	TGCGCCAGCAGCCCCTTACTTTTAGGTGGCTACACCTTC	CASSPLLLGGYTF
TRBD2	TRBJ2-7	TRBV6-6	few	TGTGCCAGCCGGACTAGCGGATCCTACGAGCAGTACTTC	CASRTSGSYEQYF
NA	TRBJ1-1	TRBV4-1	NA	TGCGCCAGCAGTAGAGACGGCAGGGGTGGGACTGAAGCTTTCTTT	CASSRDGRGGTEAFF
TRBD2	TRBJ2-7	TRBV20-1	once	TGCAGTGCTAGAGATGCACTAGCGGGGGACTCCTACGAGCAGTACTTC	CSARDALAGDSYEQYF
TRBD1	TRBJ1-2	TRBV20-1	few	TGCAGTGCTGGCCCGGGACAGATATATGGCTACACCTTC	CSAGPGQIYGYTF
NA	TRBJ1-1	TRBV4-3	few	TGCGCCAGCAGCCACAGGGGATTGGACACTGAAGCTTTCTTT	CASSHRGLDTEAFF
NA	TRBJ1-1	TRBV28	many	TGTGCCAGCCAAATATACAGAGAAGCTTTCTTT	CASQIYREAFF
TRBD1	TRBJ1-6	TRBV7-9	NA	TGTGCCAGCAGGGGGACAGGTGATTCACCCCTCCACTTT	CASRGTGDSPLHF
NA	TRBJ2-1	TRBV7-3	few	TGTGCCAGCAGCCCCCCCGGGCTTGAGGGTGAGCAGTTCTTC	CASSPPGLEGEQFF
NA	TRBJ2-7	TRBV11-3	NA	TGTGCCAGCAGCTTAGGTCTGGAGAAGCAGTACTTC	CASSLGLEKQYF
NA	TRBJ2-3	TRBV12-3/TRBV12-4	few	TGTGCCAGCAGTTTCTTGGGGTTACTCACAGATACGCAGTATTTT	CASSFLGLLTDTQYF
NA	TRBJ2-3	TRBV13	many	TGTGCCAGCAGCTTAGGGGGCACAGATACGCAGTATTTT	CASSLGGTDTQYF
TRBD1	TRBJ1-5	TRBV7-9	many	TGTGCCAGCAGTTTTTCGAAACCGGGACAGGGGTCGAATCAGCCCCAGCATTTT	CASSFSKPGQGSNQPQHF